Listed below are T cell receptor beta chains from one sample, sequenced in a study of T-cell memory formation after mild COVID-19. Via MiXCR, TCRdb re-called the 5' RACE reads, giving one row per CDR3 protein. The sample lists roughly 170,000 distinct CDR3 sequences, roughly 20% occurring once. Sequenced material: PBMCs or a T cell subset sorted from them (not recorded which). The receptor source for this set is a man between 18 and 35 years old who had mild COVID-19 (a few samples of this study predate the infection). Cell type and time point are not known. Each CDR3 is given with its conserved first and last residue. A D gene is named only where the DNA matches it firmly.

D	V	J	CDR3
.	TRBV5-6	TRBJ1-1	CASSGGLNTEAFF
TRBD2	TRBV6-5	TRBJ2-3	CASSYTSGFYTDTQYF
TRBD1	TRBV5-1	TRBJ2-1	CASSKQTGPYNEQFF
.	TRBV5-4	TRBJ2-2	CASSFEGRGTGELFF
.	TRBV7-2	TRBJ1-1	CASSQSGDTEAFF
.	TRBV5-1	TRBJ2-3	CASSQTGSDTQYF
.	TRBV7-2	TRBJ2-3	CASSLYQGGDTQYF
.	TRBV14	TRBJ2-1	CASSRYSDSYNEQFF
.	TRBV6-2/TRBV6-3	TRBJ1-1	CASSLQGRTEAFF
.	TRBV2	TRBJ2-2	CASRGLGELFF
TRBD1	TRBV12-3/TRBV12-4	TRBJ1-2	CASNRQGASYGYTF
.	TRBV24-1	TRBJ2-1	CATSDSEGNSYNEQFF
TRBD1	TRBV7-3	TRBJ1-6	CASSFVAGGPLHF
TRBD1	TRBV6-6	TRBJ2-7	CASSDRGVSYEQYF
.	TRBV6-1	TRBJ2-5	CASSEGLQETQYF
.	TRBV27	TRBJ1-6	CASSLDSGQGYSPLHF
.	TRBV4-3	TRBJ2-2	CASSQDRWTGELFF
TRBD2	TRBV15	TRBJ2-1	CATSRDRLAGNNEQFF
TRBD2	TRBV6-6	TRBJ2-3	CASSQLLAGGLTDTQYF
.	TRBV20-1	TRBJ1-6	CSARAPGNSPLHF
.	TRBV4-2	TRBJ2-3	CASSQESRAKDTQYF
.	TRBV28	TRBJ1-5	CASNQPPSQPQHF
.	TRBV2	TRBJ2-5	CASRKEEETQYF
.	TRBV15	TRBJ1-1	CATMGDATEAFF
.	TRBV20-1	TRBJ2-1	CSAPIYNEQFF
TRBD1	TRBV6-5	TRBJ1-4	CASGQGVRKLFF
TRBD2	TRBV4-3	TRBJ2-5	CASSQDSSFSGGGETQYF
.	TRBV12-3/TRBV12-4	TRBJ2-1	CASSYRTAANEQFF
.	TRBV13	TRBJ2-1	CASSLAPSGQFF